The 8 T cell receptor beta chains below were found in one sample sequenced in a study of Graves' ophthalmopathy and Graves' hyperthyroidism. RNA served as the template for amplifying TCR beta CDR3 regions. HTBI primers served in a first-round RT-PCR, which a second-round multiplex PCR followed. TCRdb redid the calling of the multiplex PCR reads with MiXCR, one entry per CDR3 protein. The repertoire includes approximately 460,000 distinct CDR3 sequences, around 14% of them detected once, and 8% to 10% sits in the top ten. The sample comprised blood. The receptors here all came from a woman aged 30 to 39 with Graves' ophthalmopathy.

This clonotype was seen repeatedly, ten times or more. CDR3 amino acids: CSVVGGLVNTEAFF. In DNA form, the CDR3 reads TGCAGCGTTGTGGGGGGGCTAGTGAACACTGAAGCTTTCTTT. The chain has TRBV29-1 and TRBJ1-1, with a possible D match to TRBD1 (6 bases). The CDR3 runs 14 residues. V lost 4 bases, J lost 0 bases, and 12 bases lay in between. Per germline, CDR1 SQVTM and CDR2 ANQGSEA.

This clonotype showed up many times. The chain combines TRBV30 with TRBJ1-6; 9 bases line up with TRBD1. The CDR3 runs 15 residues. Trimming cost V 2 bases and J 9 bases; bases outside gene matches: 8. CDR1 and CDR2 from the germline V gene are GTSNPN and SVGIG (reference sequence). Here the CDR3 reads CAWSPLGQGGSPLHF. DNA for the CDR3: TGTGCCTGGAGTCCCCTGGGACAGGGCGGTTCACCCCTCCACTTT.

In this sample, this clonotype turned up many times. This CDR3 is CASKQGINSYEQYF. Written as DNA, the CDR3 is TGTGCCAGCAAACAGGGGATAAACAGCTACGAGCAGTACTTC. J is TRBJ2-7 and V is TRBV11-1; TRBD1 matches at 7 bases. Trimming cost V 7 bases and J 3 bases; bases outside gene matches: 9. Germline assignment: CDR1 SGHAT and CDR2 FQDESV (reference sequence). The CDR3 consists of 14 residues.

The chain employs TRBV18 and TRBJ2-7; 7 nucleotides agree with TRBD1. Germline-derived CDR1 and CDR2 are KGHSH and LQKENI. CDR3 length equals 15 residues. Trimming took 1 base from V and 7 from J; bases not matched to a gene: 10. CDR3 sequence: CASSPQPGQNVEQYF. CDR3 bases: TGTGCCAGCTCACCACAGCCGGGACAGAACGTGGAGCAGTACTTC.

This clonotype was detected many times. V and J are TRBV4-1 and TRBJ2-5; D perhaps matches TRBD2 (6 bases). The germline CDR1 and CDR2 sequences are MGHRA and YSYEKL. This CDR3 has 15 amino acids. V was pared by 0 bases and J by 5 bases, with 13 bases between. In DNA form, the CDR3 reads TGCGCCAGCAGCCAAGATCAACCCCGGGGGGAGACCCAGTACTTC. This gives the protein CASSQDQPRGETQYF.

The chain uses TRBV27 and TRBJ2-7; 10 positions match TRBD1. This CDR3 contains 18 residues. V was clipped by 8 bases and J by 2 bases; unmatched bases: 18. The germline V gene encodes CDR1 MNHEY and CDR2 SMNVEV (reference sequence). The CDR3 DNA sequence: TGTGCCAGCCCCCGGGACAGGGGCCGTTTTCGGGGAACCTACGAGCAGTACTTC. It encodes CASPRDRGRFRGTYEQYF.

This clonotype was detected many times. This chain uses TRBV7-2 with TRBJ1-1; no firm D call. V lost 0 bases, J lost 8 bases, and 10 bases lay in between. The CDR3 extends over 13 amino acids. Germline CDR1 is SGHTA and CDR2 is FQGNSA. This chain's CDR3 is CASSLALRGEAFF. CDR3 nucleotide sequence: TGTGCCAGCAGCTTAGCGTTAAGAGGGGAAGCTTTCTTT.

There are many counts of this clonotype. The chain combines TRBV6-5 with TRBJ1-2; unclear D gene. The CDR3 is 15 residues long. CDR1 is MNHEY and CDR2 is SVGAGI in the germline V gene. V was trimmed by 0 bases and J by 4 bases, leaving 12 bases between them. Written as DNA, the CDR3 is TGTGCCAGCAGTTACTCAGAGGGCTCCTCCTATGGCTACACCTTC. Its protein product is CASSYSEGSSYGYTF.